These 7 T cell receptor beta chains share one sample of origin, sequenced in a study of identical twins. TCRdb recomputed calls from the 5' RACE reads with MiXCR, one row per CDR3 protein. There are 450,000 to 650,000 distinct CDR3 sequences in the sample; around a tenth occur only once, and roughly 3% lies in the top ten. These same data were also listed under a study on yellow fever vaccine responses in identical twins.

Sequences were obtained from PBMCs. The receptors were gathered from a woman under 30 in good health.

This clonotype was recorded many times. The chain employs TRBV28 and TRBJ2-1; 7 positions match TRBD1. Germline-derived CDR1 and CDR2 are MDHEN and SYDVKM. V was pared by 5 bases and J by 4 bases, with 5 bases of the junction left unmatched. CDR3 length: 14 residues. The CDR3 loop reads CASSPRDSYNEQFF. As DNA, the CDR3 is TGTGCCAGCAGTCCACGGGACAGTTACAATGAGCAGTTCTTC.

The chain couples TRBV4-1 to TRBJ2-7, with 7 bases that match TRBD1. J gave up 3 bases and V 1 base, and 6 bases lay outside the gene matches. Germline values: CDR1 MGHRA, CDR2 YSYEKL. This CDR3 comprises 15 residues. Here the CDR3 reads CASSQGGGEVYEQYF. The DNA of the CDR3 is TGCGCCAGCAGCCAAGGAGGGGGCGAAGTCTACGAGCAGTACTTC.

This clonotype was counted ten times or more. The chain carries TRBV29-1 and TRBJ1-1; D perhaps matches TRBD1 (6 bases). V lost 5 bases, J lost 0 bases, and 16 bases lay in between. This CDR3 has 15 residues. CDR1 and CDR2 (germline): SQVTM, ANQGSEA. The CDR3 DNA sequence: TGCAGCGTTCAGCGGACAGCGCTCATGAACACTGAAGCTTTCTTT. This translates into CSVQRTALMNTEAFF.

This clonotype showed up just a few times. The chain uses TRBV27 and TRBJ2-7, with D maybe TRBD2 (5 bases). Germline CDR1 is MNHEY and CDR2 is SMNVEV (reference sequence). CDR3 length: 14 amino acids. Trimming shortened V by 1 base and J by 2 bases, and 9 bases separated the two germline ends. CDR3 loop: CASSLYGVAYEQYF. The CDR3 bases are TGTGCCAGCAGTTTATACGGGGTTGCCTACGAGCAGTACTTC.

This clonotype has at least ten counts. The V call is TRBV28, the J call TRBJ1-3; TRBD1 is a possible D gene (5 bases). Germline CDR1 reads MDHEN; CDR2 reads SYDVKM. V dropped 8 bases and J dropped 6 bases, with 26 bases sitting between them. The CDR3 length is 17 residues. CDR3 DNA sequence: TGTGCCAGCTACTCTGAGGGACGAGGCCTCCCATCAAACACCATATATTTT. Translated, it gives CASYSEGRGLPSNTIYF.

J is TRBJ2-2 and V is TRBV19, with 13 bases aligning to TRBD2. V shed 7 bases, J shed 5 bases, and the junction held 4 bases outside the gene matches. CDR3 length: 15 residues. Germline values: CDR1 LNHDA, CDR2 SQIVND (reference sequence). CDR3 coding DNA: TGTGCCAGTACCTTACTAGCGGGAGGGACCGGGGAGCTGTTTTTT. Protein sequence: CASTLLAGGTGELFF.

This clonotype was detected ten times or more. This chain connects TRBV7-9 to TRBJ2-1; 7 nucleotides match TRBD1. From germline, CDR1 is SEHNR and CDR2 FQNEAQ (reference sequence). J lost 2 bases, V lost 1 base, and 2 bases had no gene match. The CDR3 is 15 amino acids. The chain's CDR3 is CASSLGGQPYNEQFF. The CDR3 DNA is TGTGCCAGCAGCTTAGGGGGACAGCCCTACAATGAGCAGTTCTTC.